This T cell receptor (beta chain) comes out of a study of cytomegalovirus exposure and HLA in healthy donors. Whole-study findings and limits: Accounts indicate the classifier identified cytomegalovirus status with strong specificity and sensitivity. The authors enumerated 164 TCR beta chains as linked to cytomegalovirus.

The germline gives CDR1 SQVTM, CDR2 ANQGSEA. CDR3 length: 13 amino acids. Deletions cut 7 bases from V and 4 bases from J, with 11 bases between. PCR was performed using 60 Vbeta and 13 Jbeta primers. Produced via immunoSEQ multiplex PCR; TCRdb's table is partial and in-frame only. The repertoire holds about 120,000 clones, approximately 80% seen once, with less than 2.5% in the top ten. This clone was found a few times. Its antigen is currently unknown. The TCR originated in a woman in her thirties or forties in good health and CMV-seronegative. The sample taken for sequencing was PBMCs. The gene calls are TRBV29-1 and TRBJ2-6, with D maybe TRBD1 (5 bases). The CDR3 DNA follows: TGCAGCGCTCGGACATCCGGGGCCAACGTCCTGACTTTC. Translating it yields CSARTSGANVLTF.